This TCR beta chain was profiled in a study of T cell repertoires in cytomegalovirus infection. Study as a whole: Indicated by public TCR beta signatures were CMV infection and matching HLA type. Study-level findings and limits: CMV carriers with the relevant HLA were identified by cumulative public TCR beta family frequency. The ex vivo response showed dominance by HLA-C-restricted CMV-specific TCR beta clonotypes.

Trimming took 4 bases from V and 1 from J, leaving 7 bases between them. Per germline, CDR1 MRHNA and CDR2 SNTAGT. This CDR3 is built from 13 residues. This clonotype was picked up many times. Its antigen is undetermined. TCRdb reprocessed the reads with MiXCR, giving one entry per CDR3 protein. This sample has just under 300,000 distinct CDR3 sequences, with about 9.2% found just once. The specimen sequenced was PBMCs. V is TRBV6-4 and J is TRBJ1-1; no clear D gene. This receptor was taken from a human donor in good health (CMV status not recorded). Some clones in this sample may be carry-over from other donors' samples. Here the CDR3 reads CASSVTENTEAFF. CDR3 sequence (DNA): TGTGCCAGCAGTGTCACAGAGAACACTGAAGCTTTCTTT.